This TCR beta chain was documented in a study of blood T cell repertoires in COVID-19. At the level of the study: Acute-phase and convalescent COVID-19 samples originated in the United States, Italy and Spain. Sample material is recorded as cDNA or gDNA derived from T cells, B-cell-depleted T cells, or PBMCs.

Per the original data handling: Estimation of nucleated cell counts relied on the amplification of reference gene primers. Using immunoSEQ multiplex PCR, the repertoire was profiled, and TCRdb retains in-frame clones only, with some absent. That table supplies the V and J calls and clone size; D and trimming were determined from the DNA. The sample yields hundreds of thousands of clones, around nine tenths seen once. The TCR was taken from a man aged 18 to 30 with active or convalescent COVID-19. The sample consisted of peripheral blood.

CDR3 region: CASSLGGQVLYEQYF. The CDR3 DNA sequence: TGTGCCAGCAGCTTAGGTGGACAGGTACTCTACGAGCAGTACTTC. V is TRBV5-6 and J is TRBJ2-7; TRBD1 matches 7 bases. CDR3 length: 15 amino acids. Germline V lookup: CDR1 SGHDT, CDR2 YYEEEE. The trim removed 2 bases at V and 3 bases at J, leaving 8 bases unmatched. Full variable domain (missing parts from reference TRBV5-6 and TRBJ2-7): DAGVTQSPTHLIKTRGQQVTLRCSPKSGHDTVSWYQQALGQGPQFIFQYYEEEERQRGNFPDRFSGHQFPNYSSELNVNALLLGDSALYLCASSLGGQVLYEQYFGPGTRLTVT.